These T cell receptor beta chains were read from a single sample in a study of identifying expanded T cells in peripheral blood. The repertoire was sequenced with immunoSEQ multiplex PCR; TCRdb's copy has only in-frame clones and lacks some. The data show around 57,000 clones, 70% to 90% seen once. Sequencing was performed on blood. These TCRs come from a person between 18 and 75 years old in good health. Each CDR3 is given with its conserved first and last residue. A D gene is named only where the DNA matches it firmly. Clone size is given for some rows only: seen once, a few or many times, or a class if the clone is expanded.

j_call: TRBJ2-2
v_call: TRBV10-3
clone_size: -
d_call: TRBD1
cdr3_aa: CAISDPGQGANTGELFF
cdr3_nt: TGTGCCATCAGTGACCCAGGACAGGGGGCGAACACCGGGGAGCTGTTTTTT

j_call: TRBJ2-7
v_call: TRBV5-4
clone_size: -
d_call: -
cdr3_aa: CASSRQVNYEQYF
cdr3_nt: TGTGCCAGCAGCCGACAGGTGAACTACGAGCAGTACTTC

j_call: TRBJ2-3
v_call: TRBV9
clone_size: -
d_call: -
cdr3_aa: CASSAQGPVSTDTQYF
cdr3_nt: TGTGCCAGCAGCGCACAGGGACCAGTAAGCACAGATACGCAGTATTTT

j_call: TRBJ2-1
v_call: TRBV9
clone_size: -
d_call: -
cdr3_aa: CASSVETGYNEQFF
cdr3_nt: TGTGCCAGCAGCGTAGAGACTGGCTACAATGAGCAGTTCTTC

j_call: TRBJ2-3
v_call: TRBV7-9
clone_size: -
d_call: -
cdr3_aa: CASSFSTDTDTQYF
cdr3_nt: TGTGCCAGCAGCTTTAGTACGGACACAGATACGCAGTATTTT

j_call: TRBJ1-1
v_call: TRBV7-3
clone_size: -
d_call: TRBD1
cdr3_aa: CASSLYGQGLNTEAFF
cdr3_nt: TGTGCCAGCAGCTTATATGGACAGGGATTGAACACTGAAGCTTTCTTT

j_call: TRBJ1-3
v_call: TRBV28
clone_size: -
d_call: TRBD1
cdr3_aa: CASSLRTGLGNTIYF
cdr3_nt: TGTGCCAGCAGTCTCCGGACAGGGTTAGGAAACACCATATATTTT

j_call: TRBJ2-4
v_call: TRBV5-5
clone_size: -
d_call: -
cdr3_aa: CASSLGGPSTKNIQYF
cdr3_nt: TGTGCCAGCAGCTTAGGGGGGCCATCGACCAAAAACATTCAGTACTTC

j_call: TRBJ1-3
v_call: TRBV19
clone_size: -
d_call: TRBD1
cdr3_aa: CASLDRFSGNTIYF
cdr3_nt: TGTGCCAGTTTGGACAGGTTCTCTGGAAACACCATATATTTT

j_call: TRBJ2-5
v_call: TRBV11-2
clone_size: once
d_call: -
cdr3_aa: CASSLVRVETQYF
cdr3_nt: TGTGCCAGCAGCTTAGTCAGGGTAGAGACCCAGTACTTC

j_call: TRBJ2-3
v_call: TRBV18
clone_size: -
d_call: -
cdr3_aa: CASSLQRGVTDTQYF
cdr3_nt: TGTGCCAGCTCACTCCAGAGGGGCGTCACAGATACGCAGTATTTT

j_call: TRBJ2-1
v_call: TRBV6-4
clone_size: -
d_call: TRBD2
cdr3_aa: CASSVLAGADYNEQFF
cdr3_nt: TGTGCCAGCAGTGTATTAGCGGGGGCCGACTACAATGAGCAGTTCTTC

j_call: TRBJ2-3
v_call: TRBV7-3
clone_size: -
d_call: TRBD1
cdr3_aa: CASSLLRGPTDTQYF
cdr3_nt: TGTGCCAGCAGCTTACTAAGGGGGCCCACAGATACGCAGTATTTT

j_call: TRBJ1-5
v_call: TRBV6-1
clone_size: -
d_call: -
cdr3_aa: CASSETLYQPQHF
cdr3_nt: TGTGCCAGCAGTGAAACCTTATATCAGCCCCAGCATTTT

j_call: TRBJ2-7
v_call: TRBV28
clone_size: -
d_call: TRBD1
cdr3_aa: CASSLKGASYEQYF
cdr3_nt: TGTGCCAGCAGTTTAAAGGGGGCCAGCTACGAGCAGTACTTC

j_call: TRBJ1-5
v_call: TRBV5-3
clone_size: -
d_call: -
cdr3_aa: CARSLGLGCQPQHF
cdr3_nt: TGTGCCAGAAGCTTGGGCCTAGGATGTCAGCCCCAGCATTTT

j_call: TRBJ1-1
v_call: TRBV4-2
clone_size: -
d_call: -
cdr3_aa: CASSQDYRANTEAFF
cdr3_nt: TGTGCCAGCAGCCAAGATTACAGGGCGAACACTGAAGCTTTCTTT

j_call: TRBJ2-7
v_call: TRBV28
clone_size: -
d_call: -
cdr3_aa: CASLGSSYEQYF
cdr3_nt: TGTGCCAGCCTGGGGTCTTCCTACGAGCAGTACTTC

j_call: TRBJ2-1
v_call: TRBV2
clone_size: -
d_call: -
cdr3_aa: CASSVRLTEQFF
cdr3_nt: TGTGCCAGCAGTGTGCGACTTACTGAGCAGTTCTTC

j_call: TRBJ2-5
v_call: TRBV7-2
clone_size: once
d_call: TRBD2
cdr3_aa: CASSPTPGGVETQYF
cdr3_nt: TGTGCCAGCAGCCCGACCCCGGGAGGTGTAGAGACCCAGTACTTC

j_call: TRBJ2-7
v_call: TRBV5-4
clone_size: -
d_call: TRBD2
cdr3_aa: CASSGGGSMSHEQYF
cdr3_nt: TGTGCCAGCAGCGGTGGCGGGAGTATGAGCCACGAGCAGTACTTC

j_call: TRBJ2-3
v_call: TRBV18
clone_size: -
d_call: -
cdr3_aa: CASSPLGSTDTQYF
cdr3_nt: TGTGCCAGCTCACCCTTGGGGAGCACAGATACGCAGTATTTT